The subject of this entry is one T cell receptor (beta chain). This sample was included in a study of blood T cell repertoires in COVID-19. Data came from immunoSEQ multiplex PCR; TCRdb stores just in-frame clones and leaves some out. Here the sample spans over 150,000 clones, around nine tenths being singletons. Sequencing was carried out using peripheral blood. The origin of this receptor is a woman aged 18-29 years who had recovered from COVID-19.

The CDR3 DNA sequence: TGTGCCTGGAGTGAAGCGGGACTATCCCACAATGAGCAGTTCTTC. Its protein product is CAWSEAGLSHNEQFF. The V call is TRBV30, the J call TRBJ2-1; the match to TRBD2 covers 7 bases. The V gene's germline CDR1 is GTSNPN and CDR2 SVGIG (reference sequence). This CDR3 is built from 15 residues. Losses at the gene ends were 1 base for V and 5 bases for J; bases not matched to a gene: 8.